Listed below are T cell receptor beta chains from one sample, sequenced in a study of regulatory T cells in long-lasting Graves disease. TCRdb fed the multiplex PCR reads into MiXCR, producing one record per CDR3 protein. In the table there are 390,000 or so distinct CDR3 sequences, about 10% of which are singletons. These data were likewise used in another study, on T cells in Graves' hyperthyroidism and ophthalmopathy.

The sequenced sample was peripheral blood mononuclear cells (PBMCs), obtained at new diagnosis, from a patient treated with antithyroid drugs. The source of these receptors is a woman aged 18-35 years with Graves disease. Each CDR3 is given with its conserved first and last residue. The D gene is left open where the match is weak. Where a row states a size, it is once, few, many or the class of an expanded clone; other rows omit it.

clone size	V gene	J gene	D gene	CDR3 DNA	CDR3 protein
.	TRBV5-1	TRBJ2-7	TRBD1	TGTGCCAGCAGCCTGGACAGGTTCGCCTACGAGCAGTACTTC	CASSLDRFAYEQYF
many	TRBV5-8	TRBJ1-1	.	TGTGCCAGCAGCTTGCAGGGGAGCAGCACTGAAGCTTTCTTT	CASSLQGSSTEAFF
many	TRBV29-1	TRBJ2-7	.	TGCAGCGTTATCGCGGCAAAGGTCTACGAGCAGTACTTC	CSVIAAKVYEQYF
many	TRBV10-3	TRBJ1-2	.	TGTGCCTCCAGGGAGCTGGACTATGGCTACACCTTC	CASRELDYGYTF
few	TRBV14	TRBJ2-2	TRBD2	TGTGCCAGCAGCCGACTAAAAGCGGGAGATAACGGGGAGCTGTTTTTT	CASSRLKAGDNGELFF
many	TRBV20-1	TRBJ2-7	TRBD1	TGCAGTGCTTACCGGGACAGGGTATCCTACGAGCAGTACTTC	CSAYRDRVSYEQYF
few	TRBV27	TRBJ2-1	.	TGTGCCAGCAGTTTATTAGGAGGTTACCAGTTCTTC	CASSLLGGYQFF
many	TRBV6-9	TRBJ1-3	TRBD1	TGTGCCAGCAGTTCCAAAACAGGGGTGGGAAACACCATATATTTT	CASSSKTGVGNTIYF
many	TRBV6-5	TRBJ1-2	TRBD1	TGTGCCAGCAGTTACCAGACAGGGGATGGCTACACCTTC	CASSYQTGDGYTF
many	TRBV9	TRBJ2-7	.	TGTGCCACCGGGAATATCGCGGGGATGTACGAGCAGTACTTC	CATGNIAGMYEQYF
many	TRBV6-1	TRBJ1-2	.	TGTGCCAGCAGCACAAGTCCAGGAGACTATGGCTACACCTTC	CASSTSPGDYGYTF
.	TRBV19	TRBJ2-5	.	TGTGCCAGTAGTGGACCGGGGAGGAGCGAGACCCAGTACTTC	CASSGPGRSETQYF
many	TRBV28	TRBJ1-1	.	TGTGCCAGCAGCTGGGGCGGGGGACGTACTGAAGCTTTCTTT	CASSWGGGRTEAFF
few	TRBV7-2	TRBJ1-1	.	TGTGCCAGCAGCCTTGAGCGTGTGGGCCCTGAAGCTTTCTTT	CASSLERVGPEAFF
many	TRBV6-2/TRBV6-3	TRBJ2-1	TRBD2	TGTGCCAGCAGGAGCGCAGCTAGCGGGATATACAATGAGCAGTTCTTC	CASRSAASGIYNEQFF
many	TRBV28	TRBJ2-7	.	TGTGCCAGCAGACTAAACGCCGGGAACTACGAGCAGTACTTC	CASRLNAGNYEQYF
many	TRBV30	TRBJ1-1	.	TGTGCCTGGACTGTAACAGGGTGGGGATCTGAAGCTTTCTTT	CAWTVTGWGSEAFF
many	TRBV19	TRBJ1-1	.	TGTGCCAGTAAGCGTCAGGCAGGGAACACTGAAGCTTTCTTT	CASKRQAGNTEAFF
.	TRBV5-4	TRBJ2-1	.	TGTGCCAGCAGCTTAGCGGAAGATGAGCAGTTCTTC	CASSLAEDEQFF
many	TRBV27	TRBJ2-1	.	TGTGCCAGCAGTCCAGAGAGGGCCTACAATGAGCAGTTCTTC	CASSPERAYNEQFF
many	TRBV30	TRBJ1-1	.	TGTGCCTACTATAATCTTGGGCGGTGGGCTTTCTTT	CAYYNLGRWAFF
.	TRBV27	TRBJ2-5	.	TGTGCCAGCAGTTTATACGCGGGGCCACAAGAGACCCAGTACTTC	CASSLYAGPQETQYF
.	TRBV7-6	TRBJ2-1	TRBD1	TGTGCCAGCAGCTTGAGGGGGCACAATGAGCAGTTCTTC	CASSLRGHNEQFF